Reported below is one TCR beta chain. From germline, CDR1 is SGDLS and CDR2 YYNGEE. The CDR3 runs to 15 residues. The V gene lost 0 bases and the J gene lost 8 bases, with 14 bases spanning the gap. Here immunoSEQ multiplex PCR was the method, and the copy in TCRdb shows in-frame clones only, minus some. The sample holds fewer than 100,000 clones, approximately 86% seen once. This sample is part of a study of OX40 agonist ivuxolimab in advanced cancers. This chain links TRBV9 with TRBJ1-4; maybe TRBD1 (5 bases). Sequenced material: CD4+ or CD8+ T cells sorted from blood, taken in a trial of the OX40 agonist ivuxolimab. The sequence was obtained from an adult with an advanced solid tumor such as melanoma, head and neck, liver or kidney cancer. Written as DNA, the CDR3 is TGTGCCAGCAGCGTAGCTCCAGGGAGGGGAGAAAAACTGTTTTTT. This sequence encodes CASSVAPGRGEKLFF.